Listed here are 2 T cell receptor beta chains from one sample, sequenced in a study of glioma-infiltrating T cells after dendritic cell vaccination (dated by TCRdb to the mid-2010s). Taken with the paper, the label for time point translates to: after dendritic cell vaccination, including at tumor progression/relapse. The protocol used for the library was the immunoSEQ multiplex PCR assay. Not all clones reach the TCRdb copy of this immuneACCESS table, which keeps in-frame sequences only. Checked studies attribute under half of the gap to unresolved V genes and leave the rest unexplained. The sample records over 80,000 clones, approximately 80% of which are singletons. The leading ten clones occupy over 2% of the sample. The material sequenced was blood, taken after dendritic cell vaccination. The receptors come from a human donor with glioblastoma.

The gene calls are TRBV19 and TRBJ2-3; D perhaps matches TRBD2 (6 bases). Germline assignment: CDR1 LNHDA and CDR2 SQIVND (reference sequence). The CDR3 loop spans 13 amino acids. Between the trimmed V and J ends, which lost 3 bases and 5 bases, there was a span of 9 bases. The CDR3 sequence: CASSIGGLDTQYF. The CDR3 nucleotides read TGTGCCAGTAGTATCGGGGGACTAGATACGCAGTATTTT.

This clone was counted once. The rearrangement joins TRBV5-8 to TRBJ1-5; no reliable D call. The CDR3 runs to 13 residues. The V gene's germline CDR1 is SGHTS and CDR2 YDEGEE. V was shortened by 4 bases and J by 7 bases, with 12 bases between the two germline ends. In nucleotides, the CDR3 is TGTGCCAGCAGCAGTAAACAGAGCCAGCCCCAGCATTTT. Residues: CASSSKQSQPQHF.